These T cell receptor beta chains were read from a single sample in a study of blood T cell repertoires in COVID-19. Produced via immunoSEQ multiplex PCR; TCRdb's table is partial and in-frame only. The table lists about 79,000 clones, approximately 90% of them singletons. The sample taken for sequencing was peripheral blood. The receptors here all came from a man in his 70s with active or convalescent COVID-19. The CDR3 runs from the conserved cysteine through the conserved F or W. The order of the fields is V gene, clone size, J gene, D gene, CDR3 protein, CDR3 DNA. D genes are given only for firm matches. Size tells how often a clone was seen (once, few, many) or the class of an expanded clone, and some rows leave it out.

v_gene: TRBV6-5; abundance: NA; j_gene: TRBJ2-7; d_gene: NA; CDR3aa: CASSYGREQYF; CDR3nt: TGTGCCAGCAGTTACGGGAGGGAGCAGTACTTC
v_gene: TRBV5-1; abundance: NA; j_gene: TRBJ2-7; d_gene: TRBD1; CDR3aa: CASSSGQGSYEQYF; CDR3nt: TGCGCCAGCAGCTCCGGACAGGGGTCCTACGAGCAGTACTTC
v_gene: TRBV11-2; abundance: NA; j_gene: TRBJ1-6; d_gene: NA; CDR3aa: CASSLDSGLTLHF; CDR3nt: TGTGCCAGCAGCTTAGATAGCGGCCTGACCCTCCACTTT
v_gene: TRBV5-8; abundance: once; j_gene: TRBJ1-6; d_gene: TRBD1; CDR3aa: CASSLGTGVGSPLHF; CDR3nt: TGTGCCAGCAGCCTGGGGACAGGGGTAGGGTCACCCCTCCACTTT
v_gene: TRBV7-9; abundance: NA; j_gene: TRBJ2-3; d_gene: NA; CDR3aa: CASSFSGVTDTQYF; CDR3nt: TGTGCCAGCAGCTTTAGCGGAGTCACAGATACGCAGTATTTT
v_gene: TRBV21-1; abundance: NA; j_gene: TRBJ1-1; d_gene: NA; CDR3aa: CASSSKHRGLTEAFF; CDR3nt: TGTGCCAGCAGCTCAAAGCACAGGGGGCTAACTGAAGCTTTCTTT
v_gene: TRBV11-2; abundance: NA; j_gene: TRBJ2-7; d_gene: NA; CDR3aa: CASSPGLYNSAEQYF; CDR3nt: TGTGCCAGCAGCCCTGGCCTTTACAATTCCGCCGAGCAGTACTTC
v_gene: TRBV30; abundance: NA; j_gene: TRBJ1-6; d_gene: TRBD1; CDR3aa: CARRTGSSPLHF; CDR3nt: TGTGCCCGGCGGACAGGGAGTTCACCCCTCCACTTT
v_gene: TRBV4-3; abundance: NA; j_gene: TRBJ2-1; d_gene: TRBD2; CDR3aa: CASSQDPGTSANNEQFF; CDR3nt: TGCGCCAGCAGCCAAGATCCTGGGACTAGCGCTAACAATGAGCAGTTCTTC
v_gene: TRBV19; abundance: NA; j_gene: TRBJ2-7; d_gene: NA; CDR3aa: CASRRGNTGESYEQYF; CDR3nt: TGTGCCAGTAGGCGGGGCAACACCGGGGAGAGCTACGAGCAGTACTTC
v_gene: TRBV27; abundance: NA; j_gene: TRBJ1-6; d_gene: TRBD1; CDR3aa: CASRPRWTGNNSPLHF; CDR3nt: TGTGCCAGCAGACCTCGATGGACAGGGAACAATTCACCCCTCCACTTT
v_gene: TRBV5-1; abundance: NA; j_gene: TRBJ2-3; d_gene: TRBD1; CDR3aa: CASRRRQGADTQYF; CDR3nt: TGCGCCAGCAGGAGGCGACAGGGGGCAGATACGCAGTATTTT
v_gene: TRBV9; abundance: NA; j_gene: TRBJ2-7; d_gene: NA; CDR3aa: CASSVGGRPYEQYF; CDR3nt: TGTGCCAGCAGCGTAGGGGGCAGGCCCTACGAGCAGTACTTC
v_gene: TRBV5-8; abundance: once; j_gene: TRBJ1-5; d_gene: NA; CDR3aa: CASALGNRAFNQPQHF; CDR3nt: TGTGCCAGCGCGTTAGGCAACAGGGCGTTCAATCAGCCCCAGCATTTT
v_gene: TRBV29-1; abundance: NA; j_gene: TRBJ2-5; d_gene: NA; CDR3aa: CSVADSQETQYF; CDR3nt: TGCAGCGTTGCTGACAGTCAAGAGACCCAGTACTTC
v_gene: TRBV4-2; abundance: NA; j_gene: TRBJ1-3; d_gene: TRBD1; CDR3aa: CASAVGQGATGNTIYF; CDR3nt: TGTGCCAGCGCTGTGGGACAGGGGGCGACTGGAAACACCATATATTTT
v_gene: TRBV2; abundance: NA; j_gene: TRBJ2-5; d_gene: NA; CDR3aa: CASRLEQGGTQYF; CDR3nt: TGTGCCAGCCGACTCGAACAAGGAGGGACCCAGTACTTC
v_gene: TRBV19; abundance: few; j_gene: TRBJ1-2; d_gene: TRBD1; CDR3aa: CASRRTGANYGYTF; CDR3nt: TGTGCCAGTAGGCGGACAGGAGCTAACTATGGCTACACCTTC
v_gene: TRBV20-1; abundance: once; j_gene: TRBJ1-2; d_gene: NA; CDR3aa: CSAYVVNGYTF; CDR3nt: TGCAGTGCCTACGTGGTTAATGGCTACACCTTC
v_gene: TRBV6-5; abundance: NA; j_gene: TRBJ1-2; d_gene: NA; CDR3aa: CASSSGIDYGYTF; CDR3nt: TGTGCCAGCAGTTCAGGGATCGACTATGGCTACACCTTC
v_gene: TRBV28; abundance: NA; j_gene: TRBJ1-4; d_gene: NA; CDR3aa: CASSWREAEKLFF; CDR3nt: TGTGCCAGCAGTTGGCGCGAGGCGGAAAAACTGTTTTTT
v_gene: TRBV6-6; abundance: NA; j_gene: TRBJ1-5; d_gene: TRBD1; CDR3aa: CASSLNQGAGQPQHF; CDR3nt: TGTGCCAGCAGTTTAAATCAGGGGGCCGGTCAGCCCCAGCATTTT
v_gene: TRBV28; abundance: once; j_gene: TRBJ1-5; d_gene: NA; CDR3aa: CASSLNGGNQPQHF; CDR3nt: TGTGCCAGCAGTTTAAACGGGGGCAATCAGCCCCAGCATTTT
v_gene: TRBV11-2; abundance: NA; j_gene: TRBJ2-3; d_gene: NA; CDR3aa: CASSTSTLHTQYF; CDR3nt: TGTGCCAGCAGCACCTCGACATTGCATACGCAGTATTTT
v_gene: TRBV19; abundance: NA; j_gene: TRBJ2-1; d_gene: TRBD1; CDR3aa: CASRFTDDRGYNEQFF; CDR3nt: TGTGCCAGTAGATTTACCGATGACAGGGGATACAATGAGCAGTTCTTC
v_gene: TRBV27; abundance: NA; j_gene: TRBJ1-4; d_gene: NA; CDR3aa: CASSLFGGRQSTNEKLFF; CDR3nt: TGTGCCAGCAGCCTATTTGGGGGCAGACAATCAACTAATGAAAAACTGTTTTTT
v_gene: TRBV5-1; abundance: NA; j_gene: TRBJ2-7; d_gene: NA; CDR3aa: CASSFGQTYEQYF; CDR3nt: TGCGCCAGCAGCTTCGGACAGACCTACGAGCAGTACTTC
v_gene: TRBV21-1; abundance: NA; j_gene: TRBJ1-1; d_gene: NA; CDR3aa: CASSKADRVGRAFF; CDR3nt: TGTGCCAGCAGCAAAGCGGACAGGGTGGGGAGAGCTTTCTTT
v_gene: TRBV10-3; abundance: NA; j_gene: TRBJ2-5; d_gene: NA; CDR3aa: CAISRDNKETQYF; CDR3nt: TGTGCCATCAGTCGGGACAACAAAGAGACCCAGTACTTC
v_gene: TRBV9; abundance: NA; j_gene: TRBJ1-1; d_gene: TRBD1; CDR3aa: CASSGDRLNTEAFF; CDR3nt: TGTGCCAGCAGCGGGGACAGGCTGAACACTGAAGCTTTCTTT
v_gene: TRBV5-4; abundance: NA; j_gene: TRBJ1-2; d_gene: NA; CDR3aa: CASSLEQVQGYTF; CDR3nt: TGTGCCAGCAGCTTGGAACAGGTTCAAGGCTACACCTTC
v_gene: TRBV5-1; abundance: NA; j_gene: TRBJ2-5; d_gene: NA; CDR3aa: CASSLSAGGIQETQYF; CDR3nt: TGCGCCAGCAGCTTGTCCGCGGGTGGGATCCAAGAGACCCAGTACTTC
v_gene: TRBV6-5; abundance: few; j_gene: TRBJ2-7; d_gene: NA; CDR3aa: CASSIQGIRDEQYF; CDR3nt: TGTGCCAGCAGTATACAGGGTATTCGGGACGAGCAGTACTTC
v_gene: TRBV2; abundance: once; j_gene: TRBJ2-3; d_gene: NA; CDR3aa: CASSSGTGSTDTQYF; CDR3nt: TGTGCCAGCAGCTCCGGGACTGGGAGCACAGATACGCAGTATTTT
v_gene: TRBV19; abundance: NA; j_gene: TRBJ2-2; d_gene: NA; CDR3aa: CASSILEGTGELFF; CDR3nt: TGTGCCAGTAGTATATTGGAGGGGACCGGGGAGCTGTTTTTT
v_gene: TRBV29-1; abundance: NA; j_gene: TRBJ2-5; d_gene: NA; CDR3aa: CSVAGTASLTQYF; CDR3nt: TGCAGCGTGGCGGGGACGGCCTCCTTGACCCAGTACTTC
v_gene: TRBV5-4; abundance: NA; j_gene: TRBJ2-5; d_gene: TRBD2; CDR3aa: CASSPGGETQYF; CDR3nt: TGTGCCAGCAGCCCCGGGGGGGAGACCCAGTACTTC
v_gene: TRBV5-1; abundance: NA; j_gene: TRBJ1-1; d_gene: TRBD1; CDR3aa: CASSKDRGDAEAFF; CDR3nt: TGCGCCAGCAGCAAGGACAGGGGAGACGCTGAAGCTTTCTTT
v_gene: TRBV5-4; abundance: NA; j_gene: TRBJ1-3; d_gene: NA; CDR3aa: CASSPGLSGNTIYF; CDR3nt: TGTGCCAGCAGTCCCGGACTGAGTGGGAACACCATATATTTT
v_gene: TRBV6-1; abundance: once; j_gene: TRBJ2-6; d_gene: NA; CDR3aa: CASSEALGPGANVLTF; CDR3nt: TGTGCCAGCAGTGAAGCCTTGGGGCCTGGGGCCAACGTCCTGACTTTC
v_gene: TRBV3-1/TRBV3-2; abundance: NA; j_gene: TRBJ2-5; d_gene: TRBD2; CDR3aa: CASSQELAGGQETQYF; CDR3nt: TGTGCCAGCAGCCAGGAACTAGCGGGAGGTCAAGAGACCCAGTACTTC
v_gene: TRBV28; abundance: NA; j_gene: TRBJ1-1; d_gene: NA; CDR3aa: CASLGAGTEAFF; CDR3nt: TGTGCCAGCTTGGGGGCCGGGACTGAAGCTTTCTTT
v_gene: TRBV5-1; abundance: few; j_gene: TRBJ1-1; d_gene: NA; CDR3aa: CASTGGGAAFF; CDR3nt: TGCGCCAGCACCGGGGGTGGGGCAGCTTTCTTT
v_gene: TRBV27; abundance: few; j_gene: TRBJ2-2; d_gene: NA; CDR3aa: CASGGLANTGELFF; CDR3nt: TGTGCCAGCGGGGGCCTCGCGAACACCGGGGAGCTGTTTTTT
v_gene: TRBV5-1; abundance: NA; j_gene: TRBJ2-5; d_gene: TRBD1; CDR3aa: CASSLVRARTGASETQYF; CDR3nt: TGCGCCAGCAGCCTCGTCAGAGCCCGGACAGGGGCCTCAGAGACCCAGTACTTC
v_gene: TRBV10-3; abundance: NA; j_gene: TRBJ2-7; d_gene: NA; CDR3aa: CAISASRDYEQYF; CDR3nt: TGTGCCATCAGTGCGAGCAGGGACTACGAGCAGTACTTC
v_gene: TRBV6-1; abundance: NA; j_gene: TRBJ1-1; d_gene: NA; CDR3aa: CASSEGQWNTEAFF; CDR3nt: TGTGCCAGCAGTGAGGGACAATGGAACACTGAAGCTTTCTTT
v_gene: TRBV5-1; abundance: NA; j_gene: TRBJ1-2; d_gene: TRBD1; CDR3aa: CASRDPDRGIYGYTF; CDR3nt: TGCGCCAGCCGAGACCCGGACAGGGGAATCTATGGCTACACCTTC
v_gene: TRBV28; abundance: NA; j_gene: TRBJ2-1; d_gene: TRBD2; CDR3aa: CASSSGTSTEQFF; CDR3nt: TGTGCCAGCAGCTCCGGGACTAGCACTGAGCAGTTCTTC
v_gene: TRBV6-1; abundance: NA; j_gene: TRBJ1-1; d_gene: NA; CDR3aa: CASSELPNSMNTEAFF; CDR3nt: TGTGCCAGCAGTGAACTCCCGAACTCAATGAACACTGAAGCTTTCTTT
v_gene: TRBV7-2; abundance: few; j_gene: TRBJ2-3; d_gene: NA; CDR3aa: CASSLGDRGDTQYF; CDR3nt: TGTGCCAGCAGCTTAGGAGATAGGGGGGATACGCAGTATTTT
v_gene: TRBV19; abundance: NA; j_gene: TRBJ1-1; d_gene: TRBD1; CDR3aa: CASSIDRGRTEAFF; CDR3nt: TGTGCCAGTAGTATCGACAGGGGAAGGACTGAAGCTTTCTTT
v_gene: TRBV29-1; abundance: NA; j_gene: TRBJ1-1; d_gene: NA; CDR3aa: CSVAGTNTEAFF; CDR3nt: TGCAGCGTAGCCGGTACGAACACTGAAGCTTTCTTT
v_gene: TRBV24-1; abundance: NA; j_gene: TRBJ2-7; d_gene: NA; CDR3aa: CATTRRDNLSYEQYF; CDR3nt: TGTGCCACCACCCGACGGGACAATCTTTCCTACGAGCAGTACTTC
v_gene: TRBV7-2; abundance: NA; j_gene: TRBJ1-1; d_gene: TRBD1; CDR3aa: CASSFGGQGANTEAFF; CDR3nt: TGTGCCAGCAGCTTTGGGGGACAGGGGGCGAACACTGAAGCTTTCTTT
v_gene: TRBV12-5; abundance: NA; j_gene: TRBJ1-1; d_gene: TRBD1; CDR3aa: CASGLSGQPGAFF; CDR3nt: TGTGCTAGTGGTTTGTCGGGACAGCCTGGAGCTTTCTTT
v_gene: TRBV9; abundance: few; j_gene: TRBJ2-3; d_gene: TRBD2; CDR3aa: CASSNSLGTSGRGGDTQYF; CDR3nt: TGTGCCAGCAGCAACTCCCTCGGGACTAGCGGGAGAGGGGGGGATACGCAGTATTTT
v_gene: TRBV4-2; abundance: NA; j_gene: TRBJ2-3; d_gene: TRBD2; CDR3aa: CASSPGGVLQYF; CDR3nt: TGTGCCAGCAGCCCGGGGGGGGTGTTGCAGTATTTT
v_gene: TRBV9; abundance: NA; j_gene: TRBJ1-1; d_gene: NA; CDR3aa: CASSGARATEAFF; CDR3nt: TGTGCCAGCAGCGGGGCCAGGGCCACTGAAGCTTTCTTT
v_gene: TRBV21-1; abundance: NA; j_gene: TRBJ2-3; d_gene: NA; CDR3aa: CAIARDYGADTQYF; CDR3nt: TGTGCCATAGCGCGGGACTATGGGGCAGATACGCAGTATTTT